This T cell receptor beta chain was recorded in a study of vaccination and CD4 T cells after COVID-19. As for treatment: roughly 11-day PBMC culture with coronavirus spike peptide pools or control peptides (ViraFEST assay). It was with 8.5 to 10 IU/ml IL-2 and 8 to 10 ug/ml peptide pools that more than 1.5 million PBMCs per well were cultured. The Oncomine TCR Beta short-read assay generated sequence data from the DNA of cultured CD4+ T cells. TCRdb re-called the PCR reads with MiXCR, one entry per CDR3 protein. The sample includes 8,000 to 10,000 distinct CDR3 sequences, about 70% of them seen just once. Notes on this clonotype: Its antigen is not identified.

The CDR3 length is 13 residues. Germline V gives CDR1 MNHEY, CDR2 SVGAGI. V lost 3 bases to trimming and J lost 6 bases, with 11 bases between them. The clonotype comes from a human donor who had recovered from COVID-19. The chain combines TRBV6-5 with TRBJ1-2, with D tentatively TRBD1 (5 bases). Sequencing was performed on CD4+ T cells from blood, cultured in vitro, taken before SARS-CoV-2 vaccination. CDR3 amino acids: CASSYQGRDGYTF. The CDR3 DNA reads TGTGCCAGCAGTTATCAGGGAAGAGATGGCTACACCTTC.